A single T cell receptor beta chain is shown here with its context. The same CDR3 can be traced to other DNA sequences in this sample. Vbeta (60) and Jbeta (13) primers were used in the PCR. Method: immunoSEQ multiplex PCR; TCRdb's copy keeps in-frame clones and lacks some. This sample's clone table lists about 200,000 clones. Unmatched junction bases numbered 0, after V lost 0 bases and J lost 5 bases. This CDR3 comprises 12 residues. In germline, CDR1 is GTSNPN, CDR2 SVGIG (reference sequence). This sample is part of a study of cytomegalovirus exposure and HLA in healthy donors. The sample taken for sequencing was PBMCs. The V gene is TRBV30, the J gene TRBJ2-5; 7 bases are a match to TRBD2. This clonotype was sampled from a man younger than 40 in good health and CMV-seronegative. For the CDR3, the DNA is TGTGCCTGGAGTGTCGGGGGGGAGACCCAGTACTTC. This sequence encodes CAWSVGGETQYF.